This is a list of T cell receptor beta chains from one sample in a study of T cell responses to AZD1222 COVID-19 vaccine. Assay: immunoSEQ multiplex PCR; the TCRdb copy retains only in-frame clones and omits some. Found here are approximately 100,000 clones, about 90% of them singletons; the top ten hold 16%. The input for sequencing was peripheral blood, taken on day 0 of AZD1222 vaccination. All receptors come from an adult in good health. Each CDR3 is given with its conserved first and last residue. Fields, in order: D gene, V gene, J gene, clone size, CDR3 DNA, CDR3 protein. A D gene is named only where the DNA matches it firmly. Size is omitted from some rows. Given values are once, few, many or a class for expanded clones.

D gene: TRBD1; V gene: TRBV7-9; J gene: TRBJ1-1; clone size: NA; CDR3 DNA: TGTGCCAGCAGCTTCGGGACAGGGACTACTGAAGCTTTCTTT; CDR3 protein: CASSFGTGTTEAFF
D gene: TRBD1; V gene: TRBV6-1; J gene: TRBJ1-3; clone size: NA; CDR3 DNA: TGTGCCAGCAGTGAAGCCACAGGGGTGGGAAACACCATATATTTT; CDR3 protein: CASSEATGVGNTIYF
D gene: NA; V gene: TRBV28; J gene: TRBJ1-1; clone size: NA; CDR3 DNA: TGTGCCAGCAGAGAGCCGAACACTGAAGCTTTCTTT; CDR3 protein: CASREPNTEAFF
D gene: TRBD2; V gene: TRBV29-1; J gene: TRBJ2-5; clone size: few; CDR3 DNA: TGCAGCGTGAAGGGACCAGAGACTAGCGGGAGTATGGAGACCCAGTACTTC; CDR3 protein: CSVKGPETSGSMETQYF
D gene: NA; V gene: TRBV3-1/TRBV3-2; J gene: TRBJ2-7; clone size: NA; CDR3 DNA: TGTGCCAGCAGCCATGCCCCGGGACGGTACTACGAGCAGTACTTC; CDR3 protein: CASSHAPGRYYEQYF
D gene: NA; V gene: TRBV1; J gene: TRBJ2-1; clone size: NA; CDR3 DNA: TGCACCAGCAGCCAGGTTTGCGGGAGTCGTCATGAGCAGTTCTTC; CDR3 protein: CTSSQVCGSRHEQFF
D gene: NA; V gene: TRBV24-1; J gene: TRBJ2-3; clone size: once; CDR3 DNA: TGTGCCACCAGTGATTTTCCCGGGTTAGATACGCAGTATTTT; CDR3 protein: CATSDFPGLDTQYF
D gene: TRBD2; V gene: TRBV18; J gene: TRBJ2-1; clone size: NA; CDR3 DNA: TGTGCCAGCTCACCCTTTTCACTCCGGGACTACTCCTACAATGAGCAGTTCTTC; CDR3 protein: CASSPFSLRDYSYNEQFF
D gene: TRBD1; V gene: TRBV4-1; J gene: TRBJ2-3; clone size: NA; CDR3 DNA: TGCGCCAGCAGCCAAGACAGACAGGGGAGCACAGATACGCAGTATTTT; CDR3 protein: CASSQDRQGSTDTQYF
D gene: TRBD2; V gene: TRBV11-3; J gene: TRBJ2-3; clone size: NA; CDR3 DNA: TGTGCCAGCAGCCAGGGACTAGGGGGTGATTTCGATACGCAGTATTTT; CDR3 protein: CASSQGLGGDFDTQYF
D gene: TRBD1; V gene: TRBV5-5; J gene: TRBJ1-1; clone size: NA; CDR3 DNA: TGTGCCAGCAGCCCCCGGGACAGCTCTGAAGCTTTCTTT; CDR3 protein: CASSPRDSSEAFF
D gene: NA; V gene: TRBV10-2; J gene: TRBJ1-2; clone size: NA; CDR3 DNA: TGCGCCAGCAGTCCAGACAGAAGTTATGGCTACACCTTC; CDR3 protein: CASSPDRSYGYTF
D gene: TRBD2; V gene: TRBV7-9; J gene: TRBJ2-3; clone size: NA; CDR3 DNA: TGTGCCAGCAGCTACCTTAGCGGGAGTAACACAGATACGCAGTATTTT; CDR3 protein: CASSYLSGSNTDTQYF
D gene: TRBD2; V gene: TRBV28; J gene: TRBJ2-1; clone size: NA; CDR3 DNA: TGTGCCAGCAGTACGATCGCTAGCGGGAGGTCCTACAATGAGCAGTTCTTC; CDR3 protein: CASSTIASGRSYNEQFF
D gene: NA; V gene: TRBV21-1; J gene: TRBJ1-1; clone size: NA; CDR3 DNA: TGTGCCAGAGTGCCTGGGACAGGGGTCACTGAAGCTTTCTTT; CDR3 protein: CARVPGTGVTEAFF
D gene: NA; V gene: TRBV28; J gene: TRBJ1-2; clone size: NA; CDR3 DNA: TGTGCCAGCAGCCCCGAGGTGGGCCCTATTCCCTATGGCTACACCTTC; CDR3 protein: CASSPEVGPIPYGYTF
D gene: NA; V gene: TRBV19; J gene: TRBJ1-5; clone size: NA; CDR3 DNA: TGTGCCAGTAGTATCGTCCGGGGCCTTAGCAATCAGCCCCAGCATTTT; CDR3 protein: CASSIVRGLSNQPQHF
D gene: TRBD1; V gene: TRBV5-6; J gene: TRBJ1-6; clone size: NA; CDR3 DNA: TGTGCCAGCAGCACGGGACAGGCTGGCTCCTATAATTCACCCCTCCACTTT; CDR3 protein: CASSTGQAGSYNSPLHF
D gene: NA; V gene: TRBV7-8; J gene: TRBJ1-6; clone size: once; CDR3 DNA: TGTGCCAGCAGCCGCAGTAATTCACCCCTCCACTTT; CDR3 protein: CASSRSNSPLHF
D gene: TRBD1; V gene: TRBV10-3; J gene: TRBJ2-7; clone size: NA; CDR3 DNA: TGTGCCACGACGACAGGGGAAGGCTACGAGCAGTACTTC; CDR3 protein: CATTTGEGYEQYF
D gene: NA; V gene: TRBV21-1; J gene: TRBJ2-1; clone size: NA; CDR3 DNA: TGTGCCAGCAAGAACAAACCAACGGGACAGGGGGCCGATGAGCAGTTCTTC; CDR3 protein: CASKNKPTGQGADEQFF
D gene: NA; V gene: TRBV30; J gene: TRBJ2-1; clone size: NA; CDR3 DNA: TGTGCCTGGGGCCCTCGTTCTGGGAGTACAACTCTCTACAATGAGCAGTTCTTC; CDR3 protein: CAWGPRSGSTTLYNEQFF
D gene: NA; V gene: TRBV10-1; J gene: TRBJ2-3; clone size: NA; CDR3 DNA: TGCGCCAGCAGTGATCTAGCGAGAAGCACAGATACGCAGTATTTT; CDR3 protein: CASSDLARSTDTQYF
D gene: NA; V gene: TRBV2; J gene: TRBJ1-6; clone size: NA; CDR3 DNA: TGTGCCAGCAGCCCCCTACCCCGTTCACCCCTCCACTTT; CDR3 protein: CASSPLPRSPLHF
D gene: NA; V gene: TRBV19; J gene: TRBJ1-1; clone size: NA; CDR3 DNA: TGTGCCAGTACCCCCCTACTGAACACTGAAGCTTTCTTT; CDR3 protein: CASTPLLNTEAFF
D gene: NA; V gene: TRBV27; J gene: TRBJ1-6; clone size: NA; CDR3 DNA: TGTGCCACCCGAACGGTCGTAGCGTCCTATAATTCACCCCTCCACTTT; CDR3 protein: CATRTVVASYNSPLHF
D gene: NA; V gene: TRBV21-1; J gene: TRBJ2-1; clone size: once; CDR3 DNA: TGTGCCAGCCCCCCCCCTGCGCGGACTAGTATTAAGAATGAGCAGTTCTTC; CDR3 protein: CASPPPARTSIKNEQFF
D gene: NA; V gene: TRBV19; J gene: TRBJ2-7; clone size: NA; CDR3 DNA: TGTGCCAGTAGTCCCCGGGCCTCGTTTTCGTACGAGCAGTACTTC; CDR3 protein: CASSPRASFSYEQYF
D gene: NA; V gene: TRBV25-1; J gene: TRBJ2-1; clone size: NA; CDR3 DNA: TGTGCCAGCAGTGTTCAGGGATTGAGCAATGAGCAGTTCTTC; CDR3 protein: CASSVQGLSNEQFF
D gene: TRBD1; V gene: TRBV30; J gene: TRBJ2-7; clone size: NA; CDR3 DNA: TGTGCCTGGAGTGGTGGGACAGGCCACGTATACGAGCAGTACTTC; CDR3 protein: CAWSGGTGHVYEQYF
D gene: TRBD2; V gene: TRBV7-9; J gene: TRBJ2-2; clone size: NA; CDR3 DNA: TGTGCCAGCAGCTTGACGACTAGCGCCGACACCGGGGAGCTGTTTTTT; CDR3 protein: CASSLTTSADTGELFF
D gene: NA; V gene: TRBV19; J gene: TRBJ1-5; clone size: NA; CDR3 DNA: TGTGCCAGTAAAGGGCTCAGGTACACTATTTTTAGCAATCAGCCCCAGCATTTT; CDR3 protein: CASKGLRYTIFSNQPQHF
D gene: NA; V gene: TRBV7-8; J gene: TRBJ2-7; clone size: NA; CDR3 DNA: TGTGCCAGCAGTTACGGTTTGCGCTACGAGCAGTACTTC; CDR3 protein: CASSYGLRYEQYF
D gene: TRBD2; V gene: TRBV10-3; J gene: TRBJ2-7; clone size: NA; CDR3 DNA: TGTGCCATCCCGGGGGGGCGGGAGACCCGGTACGAGCAGTACTTC; CDR3 protein: CAIPGGRETRYEQYF
D gene: NA; V gene: TRBV6-5; J gene: TRBJ2-2; clone size: once; CDR3 DNA: TGTGCCAGCACCAAAAACGGGGAGCTGTTTTTT; CDR3 protein: CASTKNGELFF
D gene: NA; V gene: TRBV6-1; J gene: TRBJ2-3; clone size: NA; CDR3 DNA: TGTGCCAGCAGTGAAGCCACAGATACGCAGTATTTT; CDR3 protein: CASSEATDTQYF
D gene: TRBD1; V gene: TRBV5-1; J gene: TRBJ1-2; clone size: NA; CDR3 DNA: TGCGCCAGCAGCTTGGGGGACAGGGCCAGCTATGGCTACACCTTC; CDR3 protein: CASSLGDRASYGYTF
D gene: TRBD1; V gene: TRBV5-4; J gene: TRBJ1-2; clone size: NA; CDR3 DNA: TGTGCCAGCAGCCCCGGCGGGGTGACAGGGAACTATGGCTACACCTTC; CDR3 protein: CASSPGGVTGNYGYTF
D gene: TRBD2; V gene: TRBV29-1; J gene: TRBJ2-2; clone size: NA; CDR3 DNA: TGCAGCGTTGCTGAGTTGCGGGGAGGGACCGGGGAGCTGTTTTTT; CDR3 protein: CSVAELRGGTGELFF
D gene: TRBD1; V gene: TRBV10-3; J gene: TRBJ1-1; clone size: NA; CDR3 DNA: TGTGCCATCAGGCCGACAGGGGTGAACACTGAAGCTTTCTTT; CDR3 protein: CAIRPTGVNTEAFF
D gene: NA; V gene: TRBV27; J gene: TRBJ1-1; clone size: once; CDR3 DNA: TGTGCCAGCAGCCACACTCGGAACACTGAAGCTTTCTTT; CDR3 protein: CASSHTRNTEAFF
D gene: TRBD1; V gene: TRBV19; J gene: TRBJ1-2; clone size: NA; CDR3 DNA: TGTGCCAGTAGTATTGACAGGGATGTCTACTATGGCTACACCTTC; CDR3 protein: CASSIDRDVYYGYTF
D gene: NA; V gene: TRBV6-6; J gene: TRBJ2-7; clone size: NA; CDR3 DNA: TGTGCCAGCAGTGACCCTCGTGGTAGCCTCTACGAGCAGTACTTC; CDR3 protein: CASSDPRGSLYEQYF
D gene: NA; V gene: TRBV28; J gene: TRBJ2-7; clone size: once; CDR3 DNA: TGTGCCAGCAGCCCCCTCCGGTACGAGCAGTACTTC; CDR3 protein: CASSPLRYEQYF
D gene: NA; V gene: TRBV4-1; J gene: TRBJ1-1; clone size: NA; CDR3 DNA: TGCGCCAGCAGCAGGGACACTGAAGCTTTCTTT; CDR3 protein: CASSRDTEAFF
D gene: NA; V gene: TRBV5-1; J gene: TRBJ2-1; clone size: NA; CDR3 DNA: TGCGCCAGCAGCTTGGGCCAGAACCCCTACAATGAGCAGTTCTTC; CDR3 protein: CASSLGQNPYNEQFF
D gene: TRBD2; V gene: TRBV19; J gene: TRBJ2-7; clone size: NA; CDR3 DNA: TGTGCCAGCGAGACTAGCGGGGGCTACGAGCAGTACTTC; CDR3 protein: CASETSGGYEQYF
D gene: NA; V gene: TRBV5-1; J gene: TRBJ2-5; clone size: NA; CDR3 DNA: TGCGCCAGTACCCTCTCCGGGACAAAAGAGACCCAGTACTTC; CDR3 protein: CASTLSGTKETQYF
D gene: TRBD2; V gene: TRBV6-1; J gene: TRBJ2-1; clone size: NA; CDR3 DNA: TGTGCCAGCAGTGACGGAACTAGCGGGAGGGGGAATGAGCAGTTCTTC; CDR3 protein: CASSDGTSGRGNEQFF
D gene: TRBD1; V gene: TRBV12-3/TRBV12-4; J gene: TRBJ1-1; clone size: NA; CDR3 DNA: TGTGCCAGCGGGACAGGGCGAGACACTGAAGCTTTCTTT; CDR3 protein: CASGTGRDTEAFF
D gene: TRBD1; V gene: TRBV11-3; J gene: TRBJ2-1; clone size: NA; CDR3 DNA: TGTGCCAGCAGCTTAGAACAGGGGGCTTACAATGAGCAGTTCTTC; CDR3 protein: CASSLEQGAYNEQFF
D gene: NA; V gene: TRBV6-5; J gene: TRBJ2-7; clone size: NA; CDR3 DNA: TGTGCCAGCAGTATCCGGCCAGGGGCGTCCTACGAGCAGTACTTC; CDR3 protein: CASSIRPGASYEQYF
D gene: NA; V gene: TRBV28; J gene: TRBJ2-5; clone size: NA; CDR3 DNA: TGTGCCAGCAGTCCCATGATGAACCGGGAGACCCAGTACTTC; CDR3 protein: CASSPMMNRETQYF